Presented here are 15 T cell receptor beta chains from one specimen sequenced in a study of cytotoxic CD8 clonotypes in ibrutinib-treated CLL. The repertoire was sequenced with immunoSEQ multiplex PCR; TCRdb's copy has only in-frame clones and lacks some. The repertoire holds more than 200,000 clones, with roughly 70% as singletons. The starting material was PBMCs, obtained after 24 months of ibrutinib treatment. Receptors originate from a human donor with chronic lymphocytic leukemia.

V gene TRBV27 combines with J gene TRBJ2-6; 7 nucleotides agree with TRBD1. CDR1 and CDR2 from the germline V gene are MNHEY and SMNVEV (reference sequence). CDR3 size: 19 residues. The ends lost 2 bases at V and 0 bases at J; junction bases unmatched: 10. The CDR3 loop is CASSLRWTGTTSGANVLTF. Written as DNA, the CDR3 is TGTGCCAGCAGTTTACGATGGACAGGTACTACCTCTGGGGCCAACGTCCTGACTTTC.

The rearrangement uses TRBV19 and TRBJ2-3; 10 nucleotides match TRBD1. Looked up from germline, CDR1 is LNHDA and CDR2 is SQIVND (reference sequence). Trimming removed 4 bases from V and 3 bases from J; junction bases left unmatched: 1. The CDR3 has 14 amino acids. CDR3 DNA sequence: TGTGCCAGTAGTAAGGGACAGGGGACAGATACGCAGTATTTT. The encoded protein is CASSKGQGTDTQYF.

The chain is built from TRBV6-1 and TRBJ2-7; 8 bases are a match to TRBD2. The CDR3 spans 15 residues. Germline CDR1 reads MNHNS; CDR2 reads SASEGT. Germline trimming cut 4 bases from V and 3 bases from J; bases unmatched to any gene: 8. The CDR3 nucleotides are TGTGCCAGCAGTGGGGGACTAGGAGGCGTCTACGAGCAGTACTTC. Residues: CASSGGLGGVYEQYF.

The chain is built from TRBV7-9 and TRBJ1-2; no firm D call. Deletions cut 10 bases from V and 3 bases from J, with 21 bases between. CDR3 size: 15 residues. Germline V gives CDR1 SEHNR, CDR2 FQNEAQ (reference sequence). The DNA for the CDR3 is TGTGCCATACTGGAGGAGCCCTACCAGGACTATGGCTACACCTTC. It specifies CAILEEPYQDYGYTF.

V gene TRBV9 combines with J gene TRBJ2-1, with 13 bases identical to TRBD2. CDR3 length: 14 amino acids. Trimming cost V 4 bases and J 8 bases; bases outside gene matches: 3. Germline assignment: CDR1 SGDLS and CDR2 YYNGEE. Written as DNA, the CDR3 is TGTGCCAGCAGCTTCGGGACTAGCGGGGATGAGCAGTTCTTC. Translation gives CASSFGTSGDEQFF.

The V call is TRBV30, the J call TRBJ2-7; TRBD2 agrees at 7 bases. CDR3 size: 14 residues. J lost 5 bases, V lost 2 bases, and 9 bases had no gene match. Per the germline V gene, CDR1 is GTSNPN and CDR2 is SVGIG (reference sequence). The CDR3 region is CAWSIGEGLNEQYF. Written as DNA, the CDR3 is TGTGCCTGGAGTATTGGGGAGGGCCTCAACGAGCAGTACTTC.

The rearrangement joins TRBV20-1 to TRBJ1-2, with D unresolved. Germline V gives CDR1 DFQATT, CDR2 SNEGSKA (reference sequence). Trimming took off 1 base at V and 8 bases at J, with 8 bases between the two ends. The CDR3 is made up of 11 amino acids. The CDR3 DNA reads TGCAGTGCTAGAGTTCCCTTCGGCTACACCTTC. Translated, it gives CSARVPFGYTF.

This clone has only a few counts. J is TRBJ2-1 and V is TRBV29-1; D gene uncertain. In germline, CDR1 is SQVTM, CDR2 ANQGSEA. V shed 7 bases and J shed 10 bases, with 11 bases lying between them. This CDR3 is built from 10 residues. Here the CDR3 DNA reads TGCAGCGCCGTAATCGGAGAGCAGTTCTTC. It is translated as CSAVIGEQFF.

V usage is TRBV7-3 and J usage is TRBJ2-5; TRBD2 agrees at 9 bases. Germline V gene data show CDR1 as SGHTA and CDR2 as FQGTGA. The ends lost 1 base at V and 5 bases at J; junction bases unmatched: 5. The CDR3 spans 15 residues. CDR3: CASSLSGRAEETQYF. CDR3 nucleotide sequence: TGTGCCAGCAGCTTAAGCGGGAGGGCCGAGGAGACCCAGTACTTC.

The chain is built from TRBV29-1 and TRBJ1-4; no definite D call. Per germline, CDR1 SQVTM and CDR2 ANQGSEA. Trimming took off 4 bases at V and 5 bases at J, with 8 bases between the two ends. The CDR3 contains 12 residues. This CDR3 is CSVVGNNEKLFF. The CDR3, as DNA: TGCAGCGTTGTGGGAAACAATGAAAAACTGTTTTTT.

The genes are TRBV7-6 and TRBJ2-1, with a weak D call TRBD2 (6 bases). The germline CDR1 and CDR2 sequences are SGHVS and FNYEAQ. The ends were cut back, 4 bases at V and 6 bases at J, with 13 bases in the middle. The CDR3 contains 14 residues. The CDR3 coding sequence is TGTGCCAGCAGCTCCCCCGGGAGTGGCAATGAGCAGTTCTTC. Translated, it gives CASSSPGSGNEQFF. The full variable domain, completed using reference TRBV7-6 and TRBJ2-1, is GAGVSQSPRYKVTKRGQDVALRCDPISGHVSLYWYRQALGQGPEFLTYFNYEAQQDKSGLPNDRFSAERPEGSISTLTIQRTEQRDSAMYRCASSSPGSGNEQFFGPGTRLTVL.

This chain links TRBV2 with TRBJ1-6; no definite D call. The germline V and J ends were trimmed by 1 base and 7 bases, with 5 bases remaining between them. Germline V CDR1 and CDR2: SNHLY, FYNNEI. The CDR3 is 13 amino acids. The chain's CDR3 is CASSEESNSPLHF. The CDR3 bases are TGTGCCAGCAGTGAAGAATCGAATTCACCCCTCCACTTT.

The J gene is TRBJ1-2, the V gene TRBV28, with no clear D. CDR1 MDHEN and CDR2 SYDVKM come from the germline V gene. Deletions cut 5 bases from V and 6 bases from J, with 10 bases between. This CDR3 region has 12 residues. DNA for the CDR3: TGTGCCAGCAGTGTAGAAATCCATGGCTACACCTTC. This translates into CASSVEIHGYTF.

This clone has more than one count but fewer than ten. The rearrangement links TRBV2 to TRBJ1-3; D gene unclear. Looked up from germline, CDR1 is SNHLY and CDR2 is FYNNEI. Between the trimmed V and J ends, which lost 2 bases and 0 bases, there was a span of 8 bases. The CDR3 extends over 15 amino acids. The CDR3 loop reads CASSESGSSGNTIYF. CDR3 coding DNA: TGTGCCAGCAGTGAATCCGGAAGCTCTGGAAACACCATATATTTT.

V usage is TRBV10-1 and J usage is TRBJ2-6; no reliable D call. The germline V and J ends were trimmed by 3 bases and 3 bases, with 6 bases remaining between them. This CDR3 contains 14 residues. CDR1 WNHNN and CDR2 SYGVQD come from the germline V gene (reference sequence). In DNA form, the CDR3 reads TGCGCCAGCAGTGACGGCGGTGGGGCCAACGTCCTGACTTTC. Residues: CASSDGGGANVLTF.